The rows below give T cell receptor beta chains drawn from one sample of a study of T-cell reconstitution after alpha-beta-depleted transplantation in children. TCRdb recomputed calls from the PCR reads with MiXCR, one row per CDR3 protein. The table has about 110,000 distinct CDR3 sequences, around 6.4% seen once. The sequences come from PBMCs, mostly from graft donor cells, collected 360 days after TCRalphabeta/CD19-depleted stem cell transplant. The receptors stem from a male patient aged 2-9 years who had a stem cell transplant for acute lymphoblastic leukemia, so the T cells may come from the graft donor. Each CDR3 is given with its conserved first and last residue. A D gene is named only where the DNA matches it firmly. Some rows have no size entry. The others give once, few or many, or a class for an expanded clone.

clone size: many
J gene: TRBJ2-7
D gene: TRBD2
V gene: TRBV7-8
CDR3 DNA: TGTGCCAGCAGCTTAATCGGGGGGGGGGACGAGCAGTACTTC
CDR3 protein: CASSLIGGGDEQYF

clone size: many
J gene: TRBJ2-1
D gene: NA
V gene: TRBV28
CDR3 DNA: TGTGCCAGCAGTTCCGGGTCTTCTTACAATGAGCAGTTCTTC
CDR3 protein: CASSSGSSYNEQFF

clone size: many
J gene: TRBJ2-5
D gene: NA
V gene: TRBV12-3/TRBV12-4
CDR3 DNA: TGTGCCAGCAGTTTAGAAGTGGGGAGAGAGACCCAGTACTTC
CDR3 protein: CASSLEVGRETQYF

clone size: many
J gene: TRBJ2-2
D gene: TRBD1
V gene: TRBV7-9
CDR3 DNA: TGTGCCAGCAGCTTGACAGGGGGGAACACCGGGGAGCTGTTTTTT
CDR3 protein: CASSLTGGNTGELFF

clone size: NA
J gene: TRBJ1-1
D gene: NA
V gene: TRBV15
CDR3 DNA: TGTGCCACCAGCAGAGCGCCCTGGGGGGCTACAGTGAACACTGAAGCTTTCTTT
CDR3 protein: CATSRAPWGATVNTEAFF

clone size: many
J gene: TRBJ2-3
D gene: TRBD2
V gene: TRBV7-2
CDR3 DNA: TGTGCCAGCAGCTTACGGGGTAGCGGGAGTTTGAATACGCAGTATTTT
CDR3 protein: CASSLRGSGSLNTQYF

clone size: many
J gene: TRBJ2-5
D gene: NA
V gene: TRBV15
CDR3 DNA: TGTGCCACCAGCAGAGTAGAGGTTGAGCGCCAGTACTTC
CDR3 protein: CATSRVEVERQYF

clone size: many
J gene: TRBJ2-7
D gene: NA
V gene: TRBV7-9
CDR3 DNA: TGTGCCAGCAGCTTAGGTCTGGCGGAAGAGTACGAGCAGTACTTC
CDR3 protein: CASSLGLAEEYEQYF

clone size: once
J gene: TRBJ2-1
D gene: TRBD1
V gene: TRBV6-5
CDR3 DNA: TGTGCCAGCAGTTACTCTCAGGGGGCGTCCTACAATGAGCAGTTCTTC
CDR3 protein: CASSYSQGASYNEQFF

clone size: many
J gene: TRBJ2-3
D gene: TRBD1
V gene: TRBV24-1
CDR3 DNA: TGTGCCACCAGTGGATTTGGACAGGGGGGGGCCTACGGGAGTGAAACTACAGATACGCAGTATTTT
CDR3 protein: CATSGFGQGGAYGSETTDTQYF

clone size: NA
J gene: TRBJ2-6
D gene: TRBD1
V gene: TRBV6-5
CDR3 DNA: TGTGCCAGCAGTTACGACAGGGGAATCGGGGCCAACGTCCTGACTTTC
CDR3 protein: CASSYDRGIGANVLTF

clone size: many
J gene: TRBJ2-3
D gene: TRBD2
V gene: TRBV5-1
CDR3 DNA: TGCGCCAGCAGCTCGGCGGGGGGCTTGCAGTATTTT
CDR3 protein: CASSSAGGLQYF

clone size: many
J gene: TRBJ1-5
D gene: NA
V gene: TRBV10-3
CDR3 DNA: TGTGCCATCAGTGGGGGTGGAGAAGGAAATCAGCCCCAGCATTTT
CDR3 protein: CAISGGGEGNQPQHF

clone size: few
J gene: TRBJ2-7
D gene: TRBD2
V gene: TRBV5-1
CDR3 DNA: TGCGCCAGCAGCGGACTAGCGGGGGCCTACGAGCAGTACTTC
CDR3 protein: CASSGLAGAYEQYF

clone size: few
J gene: TRBJ2-7
D gene: TRBD1
V gene: TRBV6-5
CDR3 DNA: TGTGCCAGCAGTTACTCGGACAGGGGTGTTTTCTCCTACGAGCAGTACTTC
CDR3 protein: CASSYSDRGVFSYEQYF

clone size: many
J gene: TRBJ1-1
D gene: NA
V gene: TRBV29-1
CDR3 DNA: TGCAGCGTTGAGGCCGGGAACACTGAAGCTTTCTTT
CDR3 protein: CSVEAGNTEAFF

clone size: many
J gene: TRBJ2-7
D gene: TRBD2
V gene: TRBV12-3/TRBV12-4
CDR3 DNA: TGTGCCAGCAGACTAGCGGGAGCCTACGAGCAGTACTTC
CDR3 protein: CASRLAGAYEQYF

clone size: few
J gene: TRBJ2-1
D gene: NA
V gene: TRBV20-1
CDR3 DNA: TGCAGTGCGCCTGACTACTCCTACAATGAGCAGTTCTTC
CDR3 protein: CSAPDYSYNEQFF

clone size: many
J gene: TRBJ1-2
D gene: NA
V gene: TRBV7-9
CDR3 DNA: TGTGCCAGCAGCTCCCCCTATGACCTTGTGTATGGCTACACCTTC
CDR3 protein: CASSSPYDLVYGYTF

clone size: many
J gene: TRBJ2-5
D gene: NA
V gene: TRBV29-1
CDR3 DNA: TGCAGCGTAAATCCGGGCCTGGGGGAGACCCAGTACTTC
CDR3 protein: CSVNPGLGETQYF

clone size: many
J gene: TRBJ2-3
D gene: NA
V gene: TRBV2
CDR3 DNA: TGTGCCAGCAGCCACAAGTCCCGGGGCACCTACACAGATACGCAGTATTTT
CDR3 protein: CASSHKSRGTYTDTQYF

clone size: NA
J gene: TRBJ1-1
D gene: NA
V gene: TRBV7-9
CDR3 DNA: TGTGCCAGCAGCAAAGACGGCAATGAAGCTTTCTTT
CDR3 protein: CASSKDGNEAFF

clone size: many
J gene: TRBJ2-2
D gene: TRBD2
V gene: TRBV18
CDR3 DNA: TGTGCCAGCTCACCGCCCGGGACTAGCCCTTTCGGGGAGCTGTTTTTT
CDR3 protein: CASSPPGTSPFGELFF

clone size: many
J gene: TRBJ2-7
D gene: TRBD2
V gene: TRBV7-9
CDR3 DNA: TGTGCCAGCAGCCCAGAGACTAGCGGGAGATCCTACGAGCAGTACTTC
CDR3 protein: CASSPETSGRSYEQYF

clone size: many
J gene: TRBJ2-2
D gene: NA
V gene: TRBV5-1
CDR3 DNA: TGCGCCAGCAGCTGGACGACTGCCGACACCGGGGAGCTGTTTTTT
CDR3 protein: CASSWTTADTGELFF

clone size: NA
J gene: TRBJ1-2
D gene: TRBD1
V gene: TRBV27
CDR3 DNA: TGTGCCAGCAGTCGATCCGGGACAGGGCAATACGGCTACACCTTC
CDR3 protein: CASSRSGTGQYGYTF

clone size: many
J gene: TRBJ2-3
D gene: TRBD1
V gene: TRBV28
CDR3 DNA: TGTGCCAGCAGCATGGGACAGCTTAGCACAGATACGCAGTATTTT
CDR3 protein: CASSMGQLSTDTQYF

clone size: many
J gene: TRBJ2-4
D gene: NA
V gene: TRBV7-2
CDR3 DNA: TGTGCCAGCAGCCGAGGCCCTAAGGCGGGGCTAGCCAAAAACATTCAGTACTTC
CDR3 protein: CASSRGPKAGLAKNIQYF

clone size: few
J gene: TRBJ1-1
D gene: NA
V gene: TRBV9
CDR3 DNA: TGTGCCAGCAGCGTAGGCCGCGGAGGGTTGAACACTGAAGCTTTCTTT
CDR3 protein: CASSVGRGGLNTEAFF